The 18 T cell receptor beta chains below were found in one sample sequenced in a study of neurological immune-mediated disorders. TCRdb re-called the 5' RACE reads with MiXCR, one entry per CDR3 protein. The sample yields 75,000 to 95,000 distinct CDR3 sequences, 17% seen once. The sequenced material came from PBMCs. The receptors derive from a woman in her thirties or forties in good health.

The V and J genes are TRBV29-1 and TRBJ1-1; 7 bases align to TRBD1. CDR3 length: 14 residues. The J segment lost 1 base and the V segment lost 5 bases, leaving 7 bases of the junction unmatched. CDR1 SQVTM and CDR2 ANQGSEA come from the germline V gene. CDR3 DNA: TGCAGCGTTAACCCAGGGGGTCAGAACACTGAAGCTTTCTTT. Its translation: CSVNPGGQNTEAFF.

V and J are TRBV11-2 and TRBJ2-1; 9 positions agree with TRBD2. J gave up 10 bases and V 5 bases, and 15 bases lay outside the gene matches. Germline V gene lookup returns CDR1 SGHAT and CDR2 FQNNGV. The CDR3 is 16 amino acids. CDR3 loop: CASSPGAGGPEREQFF. The DNA for the CDR3 is TGTGCCAGCAGCCCGGGAGCGGGGGGCCCGGAGAGAGAGCAGTTCTTC.

This clonotype was recorded many times. The chain couples TRBV6-2 or TRBV6-3 to TRBJ1-5; D uncertain. The germline V gene has CDR1 MNHEY and CDR2 SVGEGT. CDR3 length: 16 amino acids. V gave up 6 bases and J gave up 0 bases, with 15 bases separating them. The chain's CDR3 is CASSRPQIYSNQPQHF. In nucleotides, the CDR3 is TGTGCCAGCAGCCGCCCCCAGATTTATAGCAATCAGCCCCAGCATTTT.

This clonotype was counted many times. V is TRBV20-1 and J is TRBJ1-5, with TRBD1 as a possible D gene (5 bases). Trimming removed 0 bases at V and 0 bases at J, with 12 bases between. The CDR3 spans 16 residues. Germline V lookup: CDR1 DFQATT, CDR2 SNEGSKA (reference sequence). The CDR3 coding sequence is TGCAGTGCTAGAGATCAGGGAGGAGCTAGCAATCAGCCCCAGCATTTT. It codes for CSARDQGGASNQPQHF.

This clonotype has ten or more counts. J is TRBJ1-5 and V is TRBV10-3; D possibly corresponds to TRBD1 (6 bases). From germline, CDR1 is ENHRY and CDR2 SYGVKD. V lost 3 bases and J 2 bases, leaving 14 bases between the germline ends. CDR3 size: 16 residues. CDR3: CAISDKQGGGNQPQHF. The CDR3 DNA reads as TGTGCCATCAGTGATAAACAGGGAGGGGGCAATCAGCCCCAGCATTTT.

To note about this clonotype: This may be a read error: a much more frequent sequence differs by one nucleotide. The chain carries TRBV4-1 and TRBJ2-1; TRBD2 agrees at 9 bases. CDR3 length: 17 residues. Germline V gene sequence: CDR1 MGHRA, CDR2 YSYEKL. The CDR3 here is CASIQDPRRGGYNEQFF. As DNA, the CDR3 is TGCGCCAGCATCCAAGATCCGCGGCGGGGGGGCTACAATGAGCAGTTCTTC.

This clonotype was counted at least ten times. The chain combines TRBV7-2 with TRBJ2-7; TRBD1 might be the D (5 bases). The CDR3 sequence is 15 residues long. Looked up from germline, CDR1 is SGHTA and CDR2 is FQGNSA. Deletions cut 1 base from V and 0 bases from J, with 10 bases between. The DNA of the CDR3 is TGTGCCAGCAGCTTAGGAGACCAGGGCTCCTACGAGCAGTACGTC. As protein: CASSLGDQGSYEQYV.

There are many counts of this clonotype. This sequence joins TRBV12-3 or TRBV12-4 and TRBJ1-2, with D hard to call. The CDR3 contains 12 residues. V was pared by 5 bases and J by 3 bases, with 7 bases between. CDR3 sequence: CASSKRYYGYTF. The CDR3 DNA is TGTGCCAGCAGTAAGAGGTACTATGGCTACACCTTC.

This clonotype was detected many times. The V call is TRBV6-5, the J call TRBJ1-1; D perhaps matches TRBD1 (5 bases). Germline V lookup: CDR1 MNHEY, CDR2 SVGAGI. The CDR3 is 14 amino acids. V was pared by 2 bases and J by 5 bases, with 12 bases between. CDR3: CASSYTGDLTEAFF. Written as DNA, the CDR3 is TGTGCCAGCAGTTACACGGGGGATCTGACTGAAGCTTTCTTT.

This clonotype was counted a few times. The V gene is TRBV30, the J gene TRBJ1-5; tentatively, D is TRBD1 (6 bases). CDR1 GTSNPN and CDR2 SVGIG come from the germline V gene (reference sequence). V lost 0 bases and J lost 4, with 16 bases in between. The CDR3 covers 16 residues. The CDR3 loop is CAWSVGPGTPNQPQHF. The CDR3 DNA follows: TGTGCCTGGAGTGTAGGTCCTGGGACACCTAATCAGCCCCAGCATTTT.

This clonotype appeared many times. This chain uses TRBV2 with TRBJ1-1; 8 nucleotides line up with TRBD1. In germline, CDR1 is SNHLY, CDR2 FYNNEI. V lost 5 bases, J lost 5 bases, and 4 bases stayed unmatched. The CDR3 runs to 13 residues. The CDR3 spells CASSSRQGTEAFF. DNA for the CDR3: TGTGCCAGCAGTTCGAGACAGGGGACTGAAGCTTTCTTT.

This clonotype appeared many times. This chain links TRBV6-5 with TRBJ1-2; D ambiguous. The germline V gene has CDR1 MNHEY and CDR2 SVGAGI. This CDR3 region has 12 residues. V lost 2 bases, J lost 8 bases, and 9 bases lay in between. The CDR3 reads CASSYGGEGYTF. The CDR3 DNA sequence: TGTGCCAGCAGTTACGGCGGGGAAGGCTACACCTTC.

This clonotype was observed at least ten times. V is TRBV12-3 or TRBV12-4 and J is TRBJ1-5; D is perhaps TRBD1 (5 bases). This CDR3 spans 13 amino acids. Trimming left V 6 bases short and J 7 bases short, with 13 bases between. The CDR3 sequence is CASSRIQGQPQHF. CDR3 DNA sequence: TGTGCCAGCAGCAGGATCCAGGGCCAGCCCCAGCATTTT.

This clonotype was seen at least ten times. The chain uses TRBV11-2 and TRBJ2-5; 7 positions agree with TRBD2. V gave up 5 bases and J gave up 4 bases; unmatched junction bases: 10. Per germline, CDR1 SGHAT and CDR2 FQNNGV. The CDR3 covers 15 residues. The CDR3 spells CASSKKSGGRETQYF. DNA for the CDR3: TGTGCCAGCAGCAAAAAATCGGGAGGCAGAGAGACCCAGTACTTC.

On this clonotype itself: A clone one base away is much larger, so this may be a read error. The CDR3 sequence is CSVIGEGGGTDTQYF. CDR3 nucleotide sequence: TGCAGCGTCATTGGAGAGGGTGGCGGCACAGATACGCAGTATTTT. This chain uses TRBV29-1 with TRBJ2-3; D might be TRBD2 (5 bases). CDR1 SQVTM and CDR2 ANQGSEA come from the germline V gene. The CDR3 loop spans 15 amino acids. The V end was cut by 6 bases, the J end by 1 base, with 17 bases between.

This clonotype showed up many times. The rearrangement joins TRBV21-1 to TRBJ2-7; TRBD1 is the table's D call, not checked against the DNA. TRBV21-1 is a pseudogene locus. The CDR3 has 15 residues. The CDR3 DNA is TGTGCCAGCAGCAACGCCCGGGACAGGGTGTACGAGCAGTACTTC. Its translation: CASSNARDRVYEQYF.

The table lists this clonotype with a few counts. The gene calls are TRBV7-2 and TRBJ1-6; D is possibly TRBD1 (6 bases). The V gene's germline CDR1 is SGHTA and CDR2 FQGNSA. The V gene lost 0 bases and the J gene lost 9 bases, with 12 bases spanning the gap. This CDR3 region has 15 residues. The CDR3 DNA is TGTGCCAGCAGCTTAGCGCGGGGGCTGGGTTCACCCCTCCACTTT. Translation gives CASSLARGLGSPLHF.

This clonotype was counted at least ten times. The CDR3, as DNA: TGTGCCAGCAGCCCGAGCGGGGGGGCCTCGGTAACCGGGGAGCTGTTTTTT. This codes for CASSPSGGASVTGELFF. The genes are TRBV5-8 and TRBJ2-2; TRBD2 matches at 10 bases. The CDR3 spans 17 residues. With V trimmed by 4 bases and J by 5 bases, 11 bases remained unmatched. Germline CDR1 and CDR2: SGHTS and YDEGEE.